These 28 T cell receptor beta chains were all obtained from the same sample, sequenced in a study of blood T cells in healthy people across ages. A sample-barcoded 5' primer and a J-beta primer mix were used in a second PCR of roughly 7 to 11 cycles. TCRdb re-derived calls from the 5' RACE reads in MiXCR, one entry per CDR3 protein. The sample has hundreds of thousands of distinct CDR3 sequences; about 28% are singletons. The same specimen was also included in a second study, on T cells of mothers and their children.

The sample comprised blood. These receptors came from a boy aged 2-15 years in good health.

This CDR3 reads CASSYSPSGYNEQFF. CDR3 nucleotide sequence: TGTGCCAGCAGTTACTCGCCTAGCGGGTACAATGAGCAGTTCTTC. The V call is TRBV6-5, the J call TRBJ2-1; 8 nucleotides line up with TRBD2. This CDR3 is built from 15 residues. In germline, CDR1 is MNHEY, CDR2 SVGAGI. Trimming took 0 bases from V and 4 from J; bases not matched to a gene: 2.

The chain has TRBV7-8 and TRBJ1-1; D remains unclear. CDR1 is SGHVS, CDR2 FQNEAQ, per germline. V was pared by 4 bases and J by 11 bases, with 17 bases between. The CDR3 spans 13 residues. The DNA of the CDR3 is TGTGCCAGCAGCTCCTTCCAGGTCCCACTCGCTTTCTTT. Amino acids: CASSSFQVPLAFF. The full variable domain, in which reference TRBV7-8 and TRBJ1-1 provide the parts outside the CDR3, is GAGVSQSPRYKVAKRGQDVALRCDPISGHVSLFWYQQALGQGPEFLTYFQNEAQLDKSGLPSDRFFAERPEGSVSTLKIQRTQQEDSAVYLCASSSFQVPLAFFGQGTRLTVV.

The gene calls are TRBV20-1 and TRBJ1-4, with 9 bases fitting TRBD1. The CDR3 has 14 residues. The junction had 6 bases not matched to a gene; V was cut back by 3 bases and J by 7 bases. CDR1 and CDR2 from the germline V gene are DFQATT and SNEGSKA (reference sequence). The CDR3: CSARVGQGREKLFF. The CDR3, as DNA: TGCAGTGCTAGGGTGGGACAGGGTCGTGAAAAACTGTTTTTT.

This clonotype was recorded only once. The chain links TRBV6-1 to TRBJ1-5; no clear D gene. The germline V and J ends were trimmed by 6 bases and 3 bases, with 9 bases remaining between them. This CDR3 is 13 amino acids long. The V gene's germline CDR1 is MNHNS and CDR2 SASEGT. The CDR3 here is CASRQEFNQPQHF. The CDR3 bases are TGTGCCAGCAGGCAGGAGTTCAATCAGCCCCAGCATTTT.

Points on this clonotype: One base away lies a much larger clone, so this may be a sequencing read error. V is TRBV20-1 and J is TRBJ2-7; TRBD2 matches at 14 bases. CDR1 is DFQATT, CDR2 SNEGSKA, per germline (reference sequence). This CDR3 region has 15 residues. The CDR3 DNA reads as TGCGGTGCTAGGGGACTAGCGGGAGTATCCTACGAGCAGTACTTC. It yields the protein CGARGLAGVSYEQYF.

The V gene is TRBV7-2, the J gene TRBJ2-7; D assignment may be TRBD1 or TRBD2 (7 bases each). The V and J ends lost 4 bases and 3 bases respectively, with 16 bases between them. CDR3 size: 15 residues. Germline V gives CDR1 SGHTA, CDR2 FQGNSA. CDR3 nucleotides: TGTGCCAGCAGCTCCCCAGGGGGGGGGATCTACGAGCAGTACTTC. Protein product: CASSSPGGGIYEQYF.

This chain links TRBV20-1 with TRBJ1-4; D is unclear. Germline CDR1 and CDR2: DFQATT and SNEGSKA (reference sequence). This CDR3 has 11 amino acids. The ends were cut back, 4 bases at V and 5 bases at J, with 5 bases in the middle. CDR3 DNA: TGCAGTGCTATGAAAAATGAAAAACTGTTTTTT. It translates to CSAMKNEKLFF.

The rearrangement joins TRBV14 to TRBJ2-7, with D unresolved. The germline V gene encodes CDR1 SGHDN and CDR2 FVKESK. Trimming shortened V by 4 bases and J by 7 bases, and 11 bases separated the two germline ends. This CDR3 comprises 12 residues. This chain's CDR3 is CASSPTSWEQYF. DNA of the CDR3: TGTGCCAGCAGCCCGACAAGCTGGGAGCAGTACTTC.

For the CDR3, the DNA is TGTGCCAGTAGTCCGGGCAGCCGCTCTGGGGCCAACGTCCTGACTTTC. Protein product: CASSPGSRSGANVLTF. The chain carries TRBV19 and TRBJ2-6, with D hard to call. Germline CDR1 and CDR2: LNHDA and SQIVND (reference sequence). This CDR3 has 16 residues. Trimming left V 5 bases short and J 0 bases short, with 11 bases between.

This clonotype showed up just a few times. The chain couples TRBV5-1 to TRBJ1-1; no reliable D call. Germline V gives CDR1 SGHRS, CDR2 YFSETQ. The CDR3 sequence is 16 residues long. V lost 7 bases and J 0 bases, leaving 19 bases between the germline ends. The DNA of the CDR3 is TGCGCCAGCTACCCCGATGGGTTCTTCATGAACACTGAAGCTTTCTTT. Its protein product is CASYPDGFFMNTEAFF.

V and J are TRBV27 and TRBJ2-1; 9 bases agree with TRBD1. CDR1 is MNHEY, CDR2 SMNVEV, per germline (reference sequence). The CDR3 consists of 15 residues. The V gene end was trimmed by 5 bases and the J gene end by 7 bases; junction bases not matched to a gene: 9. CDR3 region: CASSPRGQGWNEQFF. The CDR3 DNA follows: TGTGCCAGCAGTCCAAGAGGACAGGGGTGGAATGAGCAGTTCTTC.

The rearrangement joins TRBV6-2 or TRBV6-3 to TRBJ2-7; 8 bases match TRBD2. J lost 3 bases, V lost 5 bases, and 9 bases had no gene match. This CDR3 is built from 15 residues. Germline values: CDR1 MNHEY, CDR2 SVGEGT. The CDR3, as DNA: TGTGCCAGCAGTCGGGAGGGCCAGTGGGTCTACGAGCAGTACTTC. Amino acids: CASSREGQWVYEQYF.

CDR3 DNA sequence: TGTGCCAGCAGTCCACAGGGAGGGGACAATGAGCAGTTCTTC. This gives the protein CASSPQGGDNEQFF. The V and J genes are TRBV12-3 or TRBV12-4 and TRBJ2-1, with D possibly being TRBD2 (7 bases). V was clipped by 5 bases and J by 5 bases, with 13 bases between them. There are 14 residues in the CDR3.

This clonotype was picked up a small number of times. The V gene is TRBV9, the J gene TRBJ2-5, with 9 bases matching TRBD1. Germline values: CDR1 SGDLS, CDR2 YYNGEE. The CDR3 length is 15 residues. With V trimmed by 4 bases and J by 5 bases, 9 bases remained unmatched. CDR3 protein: CASSPGQGLGETQYF. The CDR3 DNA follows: TGTGCCAGCAGCCCTGGACAGGGGCTCGGGGAGACCCAGTACTTC.

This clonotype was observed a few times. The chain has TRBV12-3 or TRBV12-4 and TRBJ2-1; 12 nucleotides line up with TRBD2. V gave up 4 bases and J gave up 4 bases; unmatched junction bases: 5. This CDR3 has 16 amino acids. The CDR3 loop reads CASSSRTSGMYNEQFF. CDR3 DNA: TGTGCCAGCAGTTCGAGGACTAGCGGGATGTACAATGAGCAGTTCTTC.

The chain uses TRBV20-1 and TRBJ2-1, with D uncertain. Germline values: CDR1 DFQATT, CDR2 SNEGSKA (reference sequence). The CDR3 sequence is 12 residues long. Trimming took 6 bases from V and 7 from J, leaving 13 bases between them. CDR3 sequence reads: CSAETLGNEQFF. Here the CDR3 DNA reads TGCAGTGCCGAAACCCTTGGGAATGAGCAGTTCTTC.

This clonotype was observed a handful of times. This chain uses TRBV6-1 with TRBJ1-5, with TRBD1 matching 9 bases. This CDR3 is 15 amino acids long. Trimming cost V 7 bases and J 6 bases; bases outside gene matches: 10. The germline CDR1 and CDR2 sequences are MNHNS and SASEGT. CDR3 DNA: TGTGCCAGCAATAACATGGGACAGGGAGGTCAGCCCCAGCATTTT. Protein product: CASNNMGQGGQPQHF.

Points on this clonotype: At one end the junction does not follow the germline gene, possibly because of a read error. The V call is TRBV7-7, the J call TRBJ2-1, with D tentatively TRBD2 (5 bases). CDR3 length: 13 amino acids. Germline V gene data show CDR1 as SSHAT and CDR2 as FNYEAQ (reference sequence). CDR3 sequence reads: CACSLARLGEQFF. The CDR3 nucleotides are TGTGCCTGCAGCTTAGCGCGGCTAGGTGAGCAGTTCTTC.

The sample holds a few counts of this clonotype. CDR3 sequence (DNA): TGTGCCAGTAGTATAGTGGATACGTATGGCTACACCTTC. This translates into CASSIVDTYGYTF. The chain has TRBV19 and TRBJ1-2, with no clear D. CDR3 length: 13 residues. Germline assignment: CDR1 LNHDA and CDR2 SQIVND (reference sequence). Trimming removed 1 base at V and 5 bases at J, with 8 bases between.

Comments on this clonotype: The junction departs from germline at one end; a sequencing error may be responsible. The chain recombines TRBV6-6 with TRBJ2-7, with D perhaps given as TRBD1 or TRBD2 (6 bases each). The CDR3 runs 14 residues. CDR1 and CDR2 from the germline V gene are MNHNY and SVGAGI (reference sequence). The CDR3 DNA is TGTGTCAGCAGTTACGGGGGCCACACCTACGAGCAGTACTTC. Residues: CVSSYGGHTYEQYF.

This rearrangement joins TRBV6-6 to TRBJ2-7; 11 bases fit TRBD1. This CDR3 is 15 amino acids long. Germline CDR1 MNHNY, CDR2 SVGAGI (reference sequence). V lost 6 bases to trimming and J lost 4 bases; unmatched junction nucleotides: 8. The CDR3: CASSLPRDRGYEQYF. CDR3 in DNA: TGTGCCAGCAGCCTACCGAGGGACAGGGGGTACGAGCAGTACTTC.

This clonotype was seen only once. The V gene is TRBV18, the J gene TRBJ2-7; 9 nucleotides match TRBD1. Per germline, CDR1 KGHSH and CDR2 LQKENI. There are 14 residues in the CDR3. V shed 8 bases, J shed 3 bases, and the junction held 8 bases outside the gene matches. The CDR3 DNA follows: TGTGCCAGCCCACGGACAGGGGAACGCTACGAGCAGTACTTC. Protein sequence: CASPRTGERYEQYF.

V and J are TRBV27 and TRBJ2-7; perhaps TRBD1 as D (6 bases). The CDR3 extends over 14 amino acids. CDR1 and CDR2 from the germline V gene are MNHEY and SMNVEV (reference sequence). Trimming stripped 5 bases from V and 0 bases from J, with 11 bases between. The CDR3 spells CASSLGQTSYEQYF. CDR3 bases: TGTGCCAGCAGTCTCGGACAGACCTCCTACGAGCAGTACTTC.

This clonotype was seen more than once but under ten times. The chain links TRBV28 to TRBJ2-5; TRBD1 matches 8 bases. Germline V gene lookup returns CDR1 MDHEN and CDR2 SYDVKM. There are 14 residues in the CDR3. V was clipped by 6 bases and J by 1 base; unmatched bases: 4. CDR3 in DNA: TGTGCCAGCAGGCCAGGGGGCACCCAAGAGACCCAGTACTTC. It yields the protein CASRPGGTQETQYF.

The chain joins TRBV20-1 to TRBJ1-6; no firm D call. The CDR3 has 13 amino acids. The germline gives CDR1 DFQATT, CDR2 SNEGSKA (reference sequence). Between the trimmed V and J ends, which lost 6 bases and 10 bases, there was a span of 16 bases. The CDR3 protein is CSARREAPSPLHF. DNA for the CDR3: TGCAGTGCCCGGCGGGAGGCTCCCTCACCCCTCCACTTT.

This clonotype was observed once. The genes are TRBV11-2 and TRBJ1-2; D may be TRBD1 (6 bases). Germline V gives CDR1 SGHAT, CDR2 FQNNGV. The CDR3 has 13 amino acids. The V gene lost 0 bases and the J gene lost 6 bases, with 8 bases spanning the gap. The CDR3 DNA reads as TGTGCCAGCAGCTTAGAGGGGGCACATGGCTACACCTTC. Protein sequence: CASSLEGAHGYTF.

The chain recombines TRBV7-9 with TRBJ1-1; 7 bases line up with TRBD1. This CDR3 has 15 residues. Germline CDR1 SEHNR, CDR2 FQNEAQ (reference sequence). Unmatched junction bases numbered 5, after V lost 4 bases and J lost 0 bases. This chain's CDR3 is CASSYWTGVNTEAFF. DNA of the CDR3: TGTGCCAGCAGCTACTGGACAGGAGTGAACACTGAAGCTTTCTTT.

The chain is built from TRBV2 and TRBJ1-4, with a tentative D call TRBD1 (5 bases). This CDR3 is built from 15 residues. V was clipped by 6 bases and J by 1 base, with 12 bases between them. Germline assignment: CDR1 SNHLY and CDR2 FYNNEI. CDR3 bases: TGTGCCAGCAGCCCCGGGGGGAGAACTAATGAAAAACTGTTTTTT. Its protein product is CASSPGGRTNEKLFF. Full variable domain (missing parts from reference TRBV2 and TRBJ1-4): EPEVTQTPSHQVTQMGQEVILRCVPISNHLYFYWYRQILGQKVEFLVSFYNNEISEKSEIFDDQFSVERPDGSNFTLKIRSTKLEDSAMYFCASSPGGRTNEKLFFGSGTQLSVL.